The rows below give T cell receptor beta chains drawn from one sample of a study of T cells in Graves' hyperthyroidism and ophthalmopathy. MiXCR was run by TCRdb on the multiplex PCR reads, yielding one entry per CDR3 protein. Of over 250,000 distinct CDR3 sequences listed, approximately 14% are singletons. What was sequenced was blood. Receptors were obtained from a middle-aged woman with Graves' ophthalmopathy. The CDR3 runs from the conserved cysteine through the conserved F or W. D genes are given only for firm matches. Clone size is stated in some rows and not others, as once, few, many or a class when expanded.

d_gene: TRBD1; abundance: -; v_gene: TRBV28; j_gene: TRBJ1-1; CDR3nt: TGTGCCAGCAGCTTGGACAGGGAGAGGGGGAACACTGAAGCTTTCTTT; CDR3aa: CASSLDRERGNTEAFF
d_gene: -; abundance: -; v_gene: TRBV20-1; j_gene: TRBJ2-6; CDR3nt: TGCAGTGCTAGGGTCGGGGCCAACGTCCTGACTTTC; CDR3aa: CSARVGANVLTF
d_gene: -; abundance: few; v_gene: TRBV3-1; j_gene: TRBJ1-6; CDR3nt: TGTGCCAGCAGCCAGCACAAGGGGGAAAATTCACCCCTCCACTTT; CDR3aa: CASSQHKGENSPLHF
d_gene: -; abundance: many; v_gene: TRBV20-1; j_gene: TRBJ1-1; CDR3nt: TGCAGTGCGGCACCTGCACAGGGTTTCTTGAACACTGAAGCTTTCTTT; CDR3aa: CSAAPAQGFLNTEAFF
d_gene: TRBD1; abundance: few; v_gene: TRBV19; j_gene: TRBJ1-1; CDR3nt: TGTGCCAGTAGTCCCCTTGGGACAGGTACTGAAGCTTTCTTT; CDR3aa: CASSPLGTGTEAFF
d_gene: TRBD2; abundance: many; v_gene: TRBV20-1; j_gene: TRBJ2-2; CDR3nt: TGCAGTGCTCAGCGGGAGGGGGACACCGGGGAGCTGTTTTTT; CDR3aa: CSAQREGDTGELFF
d_gene: TRBD2; abundance: many; v_gene: TRBV7-2; j_gene: TRBJ2-5; CDR3nt: TGTGCCAGCAGCTTAAATCGTCGGGGGGGAGAGACCCAGTACTTC; CDR3aa: CASSLNRRGGETQYF
d_gene: -; abundance: many; v_gene: TRBV20-1; j_gene: TRBJ1-1; CDR3nt: TGCAGTGCTAGAGATTGGCCAGGGAAACCTGAAGCTTTCTTT; CDR3aa: CSARDWPGKPEAFF
d_gene: TRBD2; abundance: -; v_gene: TRBV7-9; j_gene: TRBJ2-1; CDR3nt: TGTGCCAGCAGCTCCCTCCAACTAGCGGGGGGACACTATTCCTCCTACAATGAGCAGTTCTTC; CDR3aa: CASSSLQLAGGHYSSYNEQFF
d_gene: -; abundance: -; v_gene: TRBV4-1; j_gene: TRBJ2-5; CDR3nt: TGCGCCAGCAGCCAAGTAGGGGTGGGGGAGACCCAGTACTTC; CDR3aa: CASSQVGVGETQYF
d_gene: TRBD2; abundance: few; v_gene: TRBV2; j_gene: TRBJ2-4; CDR3nt: TGTGCCAGCAGTGAGAGAGCGGGGATTCAGTACTTC; CDR3aa: CASSERAGIQYF
d_gene: -; abundance: few; v_gene: TRBV2; j_gene: TRBJ1-4; CDR3nt: TGTGCCAGCAGGGAAACTCAAACAGGAGATGAAAAACTGTTTTTT; CDR3aa: CASRETQTGDEKLFF
d_gene: TRBD2; abundance: many; v_gene: TRBV10-3; j_gene: TRBJ2-1; CDR3nt: TGTGCCATCAGTGCTAGCGGGGCCTACAATGAGCAGTTCTTC; CDR3aa: CAISASGAYNEQFF
d_gene: -; abundance: many; v_gene: TRBV20-1; j_gene: TRBJ2-1; CDR3nt: TGCAGTGCTAGAGATTATGAGCGGGCGAACAATGAGCAGTTCTTC; CDR3aa: CSARDYERANNEQFF
d_gene: TRBD2; abundance: few; v_gene: TRBV28; j_gene: TRBJ2-2; CDR3nt: TGTGCCAGCAGCCTCAGGTCGAGCGGGAGAAGGACCGGGGAGCTGTTTTTT; CDR3aa: CASSLRSSGRRTGELFF
d_gene: TRBD1; abundance: few; v_gene: TRBV5-4; j_gene: TRBJ2-5; CDR3nt: TGTGCCAGCAGCTTGGGACAGGGGAACCAAGAGACCCAGTACTTC; CDR3aa: CASSLGQGNQETQYF
d_gene: -; abundance: many; v_gene: TRBV15; j_gene: TRBJ1-5; CDR3nt: TGTGCCACCAGCAGCGGCCCGGGCCAGCCCCAGCATTTT; CDR3aa: CATSSGPGQPQHF
d_gene: TRBD1; abundance: many; v_gene: TRBV12-3/TRBV12-4; j_gene: TRBJ1-4; CDR3nt: TGTGCCAGCAGTTACTTTGAACAGGGGAGTAATGAAAAACTGTTTTTT; CDR3aa: CASSYFEQGSNEKLFF
d_gene: TRBD2; abundance: few; v_gene: TRBV5-5; j_gene: TRBJ2-2; CDR3nt: TGTGCCAGCAGCTCGGGGACTAGCGGGAGCTCTTACACCGGGGAGCTGTTTTTT; CDR3aa: CASSSGTSGSSYTGELFF
d_gene: -; abundance: many; v_gene: TRBV7-2; j_gene: TRBJ2-1; CDR3nt: TGTGCCAGCAGCTTAGAAGGGCGGAATGAGCAGTTCTTC; CDR3aa: CASSLEGRNEQFF
d_gene: -; abundance: many; v_gene: TRBV6-1; j_gene: TRBJ2-5; CDR3nt: TGTGCCAGCAGTAGCAAGGGGACCCAGTACTTC; CDR3aa: CASSSKGTQYF
d_gene: TRBD1; abundance: few; v_gene: TRBV20-1; j_gene: TRBJ1-6; CDR3nt: TGCAGTGCTAGGACAGGGACAACCTATAATTCACCCCTCCACTTT; CDR3aa: CSARTGTTYNSPLHF
d_gene: -; abundance: many; v_gene: TRBV5-6; j_gene: TRBJ1-2; CDR3nt: TGTGCCAGCAGCTTGGTTGGTTGGAACTATGGCTACACCTTC; CDR3aa: CASSLVGWNYGYTF
d_gene: TRBD1; abundance: many; v_gene: TRBV20-1; j_gene: TRBJ2-5; CDR3nt: TGCAGTGCTAGAGATAGTAGGGACAGACAAGAGACCCAGTACTTC; CDR3aa: CSARDSRDRQETQYF
d_gene: -; abundance: few; v_gene: TRBV7-6; j_gene: TRBJ2-7; CDR3nt: TGTGCCAGCAGCCCCAGATACGACTCCTACGAGCAGTACTTC; CDR3aa: CASSPRYDSYEQYF
d_gene: -; abundance: -; v_gene: TRBV10-3; j_gene: TRBJ1-2; CDR3nt: TGTGCCATCAGAGGCGAAGTGAGGGGATTTAACTATGGCTACACCTTC; CDR3aa: CAIRGEVRGFNYGYTF
d_gene: TRBD1; abundance: -; v_gene: TRBV6-1; j_gene: TRBJ2-7; CDR3nt: TGTGCCAGCAGGAGGGACAGGGCCCACTACGAGCAGTACTTC; CDR3aa: CASRRDRAHYEQYF
d_gene: -; abundance: many; v_gene: TRBV14; j_gene: TRBJ2-2; CDR3nt: TGTGCCAGCAGCCAAGTCTCCACCGGGGAGCTGTTTTTT; CDR3aa: CASSQVSTGELFF
d_gene: -; abundance: many; v_gene: TRBV2; j_gene: TRBJ2-2; CDR3nt: TGTGCCAGCACTTTGGGACAGAACACCGGGGAGCTGTTTTTT; CDR3aa: CASTLGQNTGELFF
d_gene: -; abundance: -; v_gene: TRBV30; j_gene: TRBJ2-1; CDR3nt: TGTGCCTGGAGTGACCGTCGGGGGCGGGGTTACAATGAGCAGTTCTTC; CDR3aa: CAWSDRRGRGYNEQFF
d_gene: -; abundance: many; v_gene: TRBV10-2; j_gene: TRBJ2-7; CDR3nt: TGCGCCAGCCTCAGGGGAGGAACCTACGAGCAGTACTTC; CDR3aa: CASLRGGTYEQYF
d_gene: -; abundance: few; v_gene: TRBV28; j_gene: TRBJ2-2; CDR3nt: TGTGCCAGCAGTACATATAGCCCCACCGGGGAGCTGTTTTTT; CDR3aa: CASSTYSPTGELFF
d_gene: TRBD1; abundance: many; v_gene: TRBV28; j_gene: TRBJ2-3; CDR3nt: TGTGCCAGCAGTATAAGACAGGGGCCGACGCAGTATTTT; CDR3aa: CASSIRQGPTQYF
d_gene: TRBD2; abundance: few; v_gene: TRBV24-1; j_gene: TRBJ2-3; CDR3nt: TGTGCCACCAGCCTTGGGGTTCTAGCGGGGGGGCAAGATACGCAGTATTTT; CDR3aa: CATSLGVLAGGQDTQYF
d_gene: TRBD2; abundance: many; v_gene: TRBV7-9; j_gene: TRBJ2-7; CDR3nt: TGTGCCAGCAGCCATCCGCGGACTAGCGGGGGATACGAGCAGTACTTC; CDR3aa: CASSHPRTSGGYEQYF
d_gene: -; abundance: -; v_gene: TRBV18; j_gene: TRBJ1-1; CDR3nt: TGTGCCAGCTCACACCGGGACACTATGAACACTGAAGCTTTCTTT; CDR3aa: CASSHRDTMNTEAFF
d_gene: -; abundance: -; v_gene: TRBV29-1; j_gene: TRBJ2-2; CDR3nt: TGCAGCGTTGAGGCCAACCCTGAGAACACCGGGGAGCTGTTTTTT; CDR3aa: CSVEANPENTGELFF
d_gene: TRBD1; abundance: many; v_gene: TRBV5-5; j_gene: TRBJ1-4; CDR3nt: TGTGCCAGCAGCTTGAGGGACAGCCCTAATGAAAAACTGTTTTTT; CDR3aa: CASSLRDSPNEKLFF
d_gene: TRBD1; abundance: many; v_gene: TRBV2; j_gene: TRBJ1-2; CDR3nt: TGTGCCAGCAGTCGAGGGGGCGCGTATGGCTACACCTTC; CDR3aa: CASSRGGAYGYTF
d_gene: -; abundance: -; v_gene: TRBV25-1; j_gene: TRBJ2-2; CDR3nt: TGTGCCAGCAGTGGCCCCCTAAGCACCGGGGAGCTGTTTTTT; CDR3aa: CASSGPLSTGELFF
d_gene: -; abundance: many; v_gene: TRBV6-1; j_gene: TRBJ2-7; CDR3nt: TGTGCCAGCAGACCCGCCCTCGGCGAGCAGTACTTC; CDR3aa: CASRPALGEQYF
d_gene: -; abundance: once; v_gene: TRBV30; j_gene: TRBJ1-5; CDR3nt: TGTGCCTGGGGAGGGGTCCTCATGCAGCCCCAGCATTTT; CDR3aa: CAWGGVLMQPQHF
d_gene: TRBD2; abundance: many; v_gene: TRBV16; j_gene: TRBJ2-1; CDR3nt: TGTGCCAGCAGCCAAGGGGCTGGCGGGGGGGCGATGTTCTTC; CDR3aa: CASSQGAGGGAMFF
d_gene: -; abundance: many; v_gene: TRBV12-3/TRBV12-4; j_gene: TRBJ1-1; CDR3nt: TGTGCCAGCAGTCCCCGGAGGAACACTGAAGCTTTCTTT; CDR3aa: CASSPRRNTEAFF
d_gene: -; abundance: -; v_gene: TRBV29-1; j_gene: TRBJ2-7; CDR3nt: TGCAGCGTTGCGTCAGGGGCCCACGAGCAGTACTTC; CDR3aa: CSVASGAHEQYF